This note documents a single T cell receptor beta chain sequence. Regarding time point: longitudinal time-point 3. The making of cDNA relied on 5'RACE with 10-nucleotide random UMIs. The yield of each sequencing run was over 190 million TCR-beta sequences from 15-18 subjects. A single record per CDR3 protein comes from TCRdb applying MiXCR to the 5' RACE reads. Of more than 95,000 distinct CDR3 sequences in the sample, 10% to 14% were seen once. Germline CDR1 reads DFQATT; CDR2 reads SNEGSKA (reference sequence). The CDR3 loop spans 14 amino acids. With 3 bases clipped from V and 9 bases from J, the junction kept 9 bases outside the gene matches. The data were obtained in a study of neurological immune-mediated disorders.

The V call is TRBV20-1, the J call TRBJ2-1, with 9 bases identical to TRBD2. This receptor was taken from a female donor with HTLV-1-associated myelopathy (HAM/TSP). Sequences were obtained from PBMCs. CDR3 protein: CSARHPGLAVEQFF. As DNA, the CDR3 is TGCAGTGCTAGGCACCCGGGACTAGCTGTTGAGCAGTTCTTC.